One sample yielded the 18 T cell receptor beta chains listed below, sequenced in a study of glioma-infiltrating T cells. The iRepertoire nested amplicon-rescue multiplex PCR amplified TCR alpha and beta CDR3s from RNA. MiXCR, run by TCRdb on the multiplex PCR reads, gives a single entry per CDR3 protein. There are about 3,400 distinct CDR3 sequences in the sample; around 15% occur only once, and over 45% lies in the top ten. Sequencing was performed on glioma tissue, nonneoplastic brain tissue, or PBMCs (not recorded which). The source of these receptors is a human donor with low-grade glioma or glioblastoma, undergoing nonglioma brain surgery, or in good health (not recorded which).

Judged by abundance, this clonotype is large. The rearrangement links TRBV27 to TRBJ1-5, with 10 bases aligning to TRBD1. In germline, CDR1 is MNHEY, CDR2 SMNVEV (reference sequence). The ends lost 1 base at V and 3 bases at J; junction bases unmatched: 9. The CDR3 has 18 amino acids. This CDR3 is CASSLLGTGEINNQPQHF. The DNA of the CDR3 is TGTGCCAGCAGTTTATTGGGGACAGGGGAAATAAACAATCAGCCCCAGCATTTT.

The CDR3 reads CVSNHHRTGQNTEAFF. The CDR3, as DNA: TGTGTTAGCAATCACCATCGGACAGGGCAGAACACTGAAGCTTTCTTT. The rearrangement joins TRBV6-2 or TRBV6-3 to TRBJ1-1; 8 bases agree with TRBD1. Germline V gene data show CDR1 as MNHEY and CDR2 as SVGEGT. This CDR3 is built from 16 residues.

With regard to this clonotype: A much larger clone lies one base from this, so it may be a read error. This chain links TRBV29-1 with TRBJ1-3; possible D gene TRBD1, 5 bases. CDR1 SQVTM and CDR2 ANQGSEA come from the germline V gene. This CDR3 comprises 16 residues. Trimming took off 4 bases at V and 3 bases at J, with 19 bases between the two ends. The CDR3 bases are TGCAGCGTTGCCGGGGACCCTTTTATGGATGGAAACACCATATATTTT. Amino acid sequence: CSVAGDPFMDGNTIYF.

This clonotype has ten or more counts. The chain joins TRBV2 to TRBJ1-5; D gene ambiguous. This CDR3 region has 12 residues. Germline CDR1 reads SNHLY; CDR2 reads FYNNEI. V lost 8 bases and J lost 13, with 18 bases in between. This CDR3 is CASGSDYRYQHF. CDR3 DNA sequence: TGTGCCAGCGGTTCGGACTACAGATATCAGCATTTT.

This clonotype is termed medium-sized. This chain joins TRBV6-1 and TRBJ1-5; D call uncertain. V gave up 6 bases and J gave up 5 bases, with 11 bases separating them. The CDR3 is made up of 13 amino acids. Per the germline V gene, CDR1 is MNHNS and CDR2 is SASEGT. Written as DNA, the CDR3 is TGTGCCAGCAGCGCGGACGTACATCAGCCCCAGCATTTT. Translation: CASSADVHQPQHF.

This clonotype showed up many times. The DNA for the CDR3 is TGTGCCAGCAGTGTATCCAATCAGCCCCAGCATTTT. Translation gives CASSVSNQPQHF. This chain links TRBV2 with TRBJ1-5, with D unclear. V gave up 4 bases and J gave up 3 bases, with 4 bases separating them. There are 12 residues in the CDR3. Per germline, CDR1 SNHLY and CDR2 FYNNEI.

In its sample, this clonotype was seen many times. The chain uses TRBV7-2 and TRBJ2-5; D is undetermined. The V and J ends lost 5 bases and 5 bases respectively, with 18 bases between them. Germline CDR1 and CDR2: SGHTA and FQGNSA. This CDR3 contains 15 residues. The CDR3 coding sequence is TGTGCCAGCAGCCGCAGCAAGAGCCAAGAGGAGACCCAGTACTTC. This encodes CASSRSKSQEETQYF.

In its sample, this clonotype ranks as medium-sized. The chain uses TRBV6-1 and TRBJ1-6, with D possibly being TRBD1 (5 bases). The CDR3 is 13 residues long. V lost 6 bases to trimming and J lost 7 bases, with 10 bases between them. CDR1 and CDR2 from the germline V gene are MNHNS and SASEGT. CDR3 loop: CASSQGQNSPLHF. As DNA, the CDR3 is TGTGCCAGCAGCCAGGGCCAAAATTCACCCCTCCACTTT.

As regards this clonotype: Just one base apart from a much larger clone, this may be a read error. The genes are TRBV29-1 and TRBJ2-1, with a tentative D call TRBD2 (6 bases). This CDR3 contains 11 residues. CDR1 is SQVTM, CDR2 ANQGSEA, per germline. The CDR3 DNA reads TGCGGCGTTTTGGGGACTTTTGAGCAGTTCTTC. It specifies CGVLGTFEQFF.

This chain uses TRBV11-3 with TRBJ2-2, with D possibly being TRBD1 (5 bases). The length of the CDR3 is 12 residues. V was pared by 5 bases and J by 5 bases, with 6 bases between. Germline V gene lookup returns CDR1 SGHNT and CDR2 YENEEA. The CDR3 sequence: CASSPGTGELFF. The CDR3 DNA reads as TGTGCCAGCAGCCCAGGGACCGGGGAGCTGTTTTTT.

This clonotype is classed as medium-sized (0.01 to 0.1%). The DNA of the CDR3 is TGCAGTGTCCAACAGACAGGGGTATATAATTCACCCCTCCACTTT. Its protein product is CSVQQTGVYNSPLHF. The chain combines TRBV20-1 with TRBJ1-6; 8 nucleotides line up with TRBD1. With V trimmed by 7 bases and J by 4 bases, 9 bases remained unmatched. Per the germline V gene, CDR1 is DFQATT and CDR2 is SNEGSKA (reference sequence). The CDR3 runs 15 residues.

This chain connects TRBV20-1 to TRBJ1-6; D is unresolved. CDR3 length: 10 residues. Germline CDR1 DFQATT, CDR2 SNEGSKA (reference sequence). V was shortened by 4 bases and J by 10 bases, with 5 bases between the two germline ends. Here the CDR3 DNA reads TGCAGTGCTAACTTATCACCCCTCCACTTT. Amino acid sequence: CSANLSPLHF.

In its sample, this clonotype was seen a few times. A single base separates this from a much larger clone, so it may be a read error. The rearrangement joins TRBV28 to TRBJ1-3, with D perhaps TRBD1 (6 bases). Germline CDR1 MDHEN, CDR2 SYDVKM. The CDR3 extends over 16 amino acids. CDR3 sequence (DNA): TGTGCCAGCTATACTCCGGGGGCCCCCTTTGGAAGCACCATATATTTT. Amino acid sequence: CASYTPGAPFGSTIYF.

This clonotype is medium-sized within its sample. The rearrangement joins TRBV7-8 to TRBJ2-1; D may match TRBD1 or TRBD2 (5 bases each). The CDR3 covers 14 residues. CDR1 is SGHVS and CDR2 is FQNEAQ in the germline V gene. The V end was cut by 1 base, the J end by 8 bases, with 12 bases between. The CDR3 nucleotides read TGTGCCAGCAGCTTAGGGGGACCTGGCTATGAGCAGTTCTTC. Amino acids: CASSLGGPGYEQFF.

By share of the sample, this clonotype is large. This chain joins TRBV6-1 and TRBJ1-1; D ambiguous. With 5 bases removed from V and 1 base from J, the gap between germline ends came to 11 bases. The germline CDR1 and CDR2 sequences are MNHNS and SASEGT. The length of the CDR3 is 14 residues. The CDR3 bases are TGTGCCAGCAGTCATCCCCGGAAGAACACTGAAGCTTTCTTT. As protein: CASSHPRKNTEAFF.

In its sample, this clonotype ranks as medium-sized. The chain carries TRBV6-1 and TRBJ2-1; D ambiguous. The CDR3 is made up of 13 amino acids. The V end was cut by 6 bases, the J end by 0 bases, with 6 bases between. CDR1 and CDR2 (germline): MNHNS, SASEGT. This CDR3 reads CASRGPSYNEQFF. CDR3 nucleotides: TGTGCCAGCAGGGGTCCCTCCTACAATGAGCAGTTCTTC.

This clonotype is classed as medium-sized. The chain couples TRBV20-1 to TRBJ2-1, with 11 bases lining up with TRBD2. The germline gives CDR1 DFQATT, CDR2 SNEGSKA (reference sequence). With 3 bases clipped from V and 14 bases from J, the junction kept 6 bases outside the gene matches. The CDR3 sequence is 12 residues long. The CDR3 region has the DNA TGCAGTGCTAGTCGGGCTAGCGGGGGGAAGTTCTTC. The encoded protein is CSASRASGGKFF.

The chain combines TRBV12-3 or TRBV12-4 with TRBJ1-5; no firm D call. The length of the CDR3 is 13 residues. The V end was cut by 9 bases, the J end by 9 bases, with 18 bases between. CDR3 in DNA: TGTGCCAGTGCTGACGGACCCGCGGGGCCCCAGCATTTT. This sequence encodes CASADGPAGPQHF.